The 20 T cell receptor beta chains below come from one sample, sequenced in a study of T cell responses to AZD1222 COVID-19 vaccine. TCRdb keeps only in-frame clones here, not all; method: immunoSEQ multiplex PCR. The sample has more than 100,000 clones, 65% to 90% seen once; the top ten hold approximately 8%. The source material was peripheral blood, sampled 28 days after the second dose of the MenACWY control vaccine. The origin of the receptors is an adult who received the MenACWY meningococcal vaccine as a control.

The chain carries TRBV7-9 and TRBJ1-1, with unresolved D. This CDR3 region has 12 residues. The V gene's germline CDR1 is SEHNR and CDR2 FQNEAQ (reference sequence). V shed 5 bases and J shed 6 bases, with 10 bases lying between them. The CDR3 region is CASSRLSPEAFF. CDR3 bases: TGTGCCAGCAGCCGCCTCTCCCCTGAAGCTTTCTTT.

The J gene is TRBJ1-4, the V gene TRBV7-2; D remains unclear. Trimming removed 6 bases from V and 7 bases from J, with 15 bases in between. CDR1 and CDR2 from the germline V gene are SGHTA and FQGNSA. This CDR3 has 14 residues. The chain's CDR3 is CASRSPGQVEKLFF. The CDR3 DNA reads as TGTGCCAGCAGGTCCCCCGGGCAGGTTGAAAAACTGTTTTTT.

The genes are TRBV27 and TRBJ1-2; D call uncertain. This CDR3 is built from 14 residues. The V gene lost 8 bases and the J gene lost 4 bases, with 17 bases spanning the gap. Looked up from germline, CDR1 is MNHEY and CDR2 is SMNVEV (reference sequence). The DNA for the CDR3 is TGTGCCAGCGGCCCCCCCGGAGGCTTCTATGGCTACACCTTC. Residues: CASGPPGGFYGYTF.

The gene calls are TRBV5-1 and TRBJ2-7; D could derive from TRBD1 or TRBD2 (5 bases each). The CDR3 is 15 amino acids. The V end lost 0 bases, the J end lost 1 base, and 11 bases lay between the germline ends. Looked up from germline, CDR1 is SGHRS and CDR2 is YFSETQ. CDR3 sequence: CASSLAMGVSYEQYF. CDR3 sequence (DNA): TGCGCCAGCAGCTTGGCGATGGGGGTTTCCTACGAGCAGTACTTC.

The genes are TRBV25-1 and TRBJ2-5, with 7 bases matching TRBD2. CDR1 and CDR2 (germline): MGHDK, SYGVNS. The CDR3 sequence is 17 residues long. V shed 4 bases, J shed 2 bases, and the junction held 13 bases outside the gene matches. The chain's CDR3 is CASSGSGGLTGQETQYF. In nucleotides, the CDR3 is TGTGCCAGCAGTGGATCCGGGGGGTTAACGGGGCAAGAGACCCAGTACTTC.

The rearrangement uses TRBV7-2 and TRBJ2-3; D not resolved. Germline CDR1 SGHTA, CDR2 FQGNSA. The CDR3 runs 14 residues. Trimming took 6 bases from V and 0 from J, leaving 10 bases between them. The CDR3 DNA follows: TGTGCCAGCAGAATTGGGCTAAGCACAGATACGCAGTATTTT. This gives the protein CASRIGLSTDTQYF.

The chain has TRBV3-1 (or the pseudogene TRBV3-2) and TRBJ1-1, with D hard to call. The V end lost 4 bases, the J end lost 0 bases, and 6 bases lay between the germline ends. The CDR3 is made up of 13 amino acids. Germline CDR1 is LGHDT and CDR2 is YNNKEL (reference sequence). In DNA form, the CDR3 reads TGTGCCAGCAGCCTAGAGATGAACACTGAAGCTTTCTTT. It yields the protein CASSLEMNTEAFF.

The chain links TRBV30 to TRBJ1-1, with D hard to call. CDR3 length: 14 amino acids. V was shortened by 4 bases and J by 1 base, with 13 bases between the two germline ends. Germline assignment: CDR1 GTSNPN and CDR2 SVGIG (reference sequence). The CDR3 sequence: CAWNPLGGNTEAFF. The CDR3 region has the DNA TGTGCCTGGAACCCCCTGGGTGGGAACACTGAAGCTTTCTTT. The full variable domain, in which reference TRBV30 and TRBJ1-1 provide the parts outside the CDR3, is SQTIHQWPATLVQPVGSPLSLECTVEGTSNPNLYWYRQAAGRGLQLLFYSVGIGQISSEVPQNLSASRPQDRQFILSSKKLLLSDSGFYLCAWNPLGGNTEAFFGQGTRLTVV.

V usage is TRBV18 and J usage is TRBJ2-5, with a tentative D call TRBD2 (5 bases). V was pared by 3 bases and J by 5 bases, with 13 bases between. The CDR3 is 14 amino acids. The germline V gene has CDR1 KGHSH and CDR2 LQKENI. The CDR3 loop is CASSPGSGSETQYF. CDR3 DNA sequence: TGTGCCAGCTCACCGGGGAGTGGGTCGGAGACCCAGTACTTC.

This chain joins TRBV3-1 (or the pseudogene TRBV3-2) and TRBJ2-2; TRBD2 matches 8 bases. Per germline, CDR1 LGHDT and CDR2 YNNKEL (reference sequence). Unmatched junction bases numbered 5, after V lost 1 base and J lost 7 bases. The CDR3 contains 15 residues. CDR3 residues: CASSQGVSGVGELFF. The DNA for the CDR3 is TGTGCCAGCAGCCAAGGGGTTAGCGGGGTCGGGGAGCTGTTTTTT.

This clone was recorded only once. V and J are TRBV4-2 and TRBJ1-6, with D perhaps TRBD1 (5 bases). V lost 2 bases to trimming and J lost 1 base, with 12 bases between them. This CDR3 has 17 amino acids. In germline, CDR1 is LGHNA, CDR2 YNFKEQ. The CDR3 loop reads CASSQLGEGSYNSPLHF. Here the CDR3 DNA reads TGTGCCAGCAGCCAACTGGGGGAGGGTTCCTATAATTCACCCCTCCACTTT.

This clone was found a few times. The chain recombines TRBV18 with TRBJ2-7; perhaps TRBD2 as D (6 bases). The CDR3 has 16 residues. Germline CDR1 KGHSH, CDR2 LQKENI. V lost 3 bases and J 3 bases, leaving 18 bases between the germline ends. The CDR3 DNA sequence: TGTGCCAGCTCACCCACCGCCGGAGGGGATTACTACGAGCAGTACTTC. This encodes CASSPTAGGDYYEQYF.

The V call is TRBV4-1, the J call TRBJ2-1, with unresolved D. This CDR3 spans 15 amino acids. CDR1 and CDR2 (germline): MGHRA, YSYEKL. The V end lost 1 base, the J end lost 0 bases, and 7 bases lay between the germline ends. As DNA, the CDR3 is TGCGCCAGCAGCCAAGTGGGTAGCTCCTACAATGAGCAGTTCTTC. Its protein is CASSQVGSSYNEQFF.

The rearrangement joins TRBV12-3 or TRBV12-4 to TRBJ2-7; D is possibly TRBD2 (6 bases). The V end lost 0 bases, the J end lost 6 bases, and 9 bases lay between the germline ends. CDR3 length: 13 amino acids. The CDR3 DNA reads as TGTGCCAGCAGTTTAGCGCTGCGGGGCGAGCAGTACGTC. The encoded protein is CASSLALRGEQYV.

This clone has more than one count but fewer than ten. The gene calls are TRBV19 and TRBJ1-1; no reliable D call. V lost 5 bases and J lost 4, with 17 bases in between. Germline loops: CDR1 LNHDA, CDR2 SQIVND (reference sequence). This CDR3 region has 15 residues. The CDR3 loop is CASSLRTDMSTEAFF. CDR3 sequence (DNA): TGTGCCAGTAGTCTACGGACTGATATGTCCACTGAAGCTTTCTTT.

The rearrangement links TRBV7-8 to TRBJ2-6; the D is unclear. Germline CDR1 reads SGHVS; CDR2 reads FQNEAQ. The V gene lost 5 bases and the J gene lost 3 bases, with 11 bases spanning the gap. The CDR3 extends over 15 amino acids. CDR3 protein: CASSQEALGANVLTF. The CDR3 DNA reads TGTGCCAGCAGCCAAGAGGCCCTTGGGGCCAACGTCCTGACTTTC. The whole variable domain, filled in from reference TRBV7-8 and TRBJ2-6, reads GAGVSQSPRYKVAKRGQDVALRCDPISGHVSLFWYQQALGQGPEFLTYFQNEAQLDKSGLPSDRFFAERPEGSVSTLKIQRTQQEDSAVYLCASSQEALGANVLTFGAGSRLTVL.

The CDR3 region has the DNA TGTGCCAGCAGTGACAGGCTTCTCAAGGGAAACACCATATATTTT. It encodes CASSDRLLKGNTIYF. The chain recombines TRBV2 with TRBJ1-3; D uncertain. Trimming left V 3 bases short and J 4 bases short, with 13 bases between. This CDR3 region has 15 residues. Germline V gene data show CDR1 as SNHLY and CDR2 as FYNNEI.

The J gene is TRBJ2-1, the V gene TRBV28; D perhaps matches TRBD2 (6 bases). V was shortened by 7 bases and J by 6 bases, with 16 bases between the two germline ends. CDR3 length: 14 residues. Germline-derived CDR1 and CDR2 are MDHEN and SYDVKM. The CDR3 region is CASIRNSGFNEQFF. As DNA, the CDR3 is TGTGCCAGCATCCGAAATAGCGGCTTCAATGAGCAGTTCTTC.

J is TRBJ2-1 and V is TRBV3-1 (or the pseudogene TRBV3-2), with TRBD2 identical over 7 bases. Germline lookup yields CDR1 LGHDT and CDR2 YNNKEL (reference sequence). Unmatched junction bases numbered 12, after V lost 4 bases and J lost 9 bases. The CDR3 spans 15 residues. The CDR3 here is CASSPLGGELSEQFF. CDR3 nucleotide sequence: TGTGCCAGCAGCCCGTTGGGGGGGGAGTTGAGTGAGCAGTTCTTC.

The gene calls are TRBV7-7 and TRBJ2-2; TRBD1 agrees at 7 bases. CDR3 length equals 17 residues. J lost 3 bases, V lost 1 base, and 8 bases had no gene match. Germline CDR1 reads SSHAT; CDR2 reads FNYEAQ (reference sequence). The CDR3, as DNA: TGTGCCAGCAGCTTAGGCCGGACAGGCGTTCACACCGGGGAGCTGTTTTTT. Translation gives CASSLGRTGVHTGELFF.